The 12 T cell receptor beta chains in this list originate from one sample, sequenced in a study of blood T cell repertoires in COVID-19. This table comes from immunoSEQ multiplex PCR, and its TCRdb copy is limited to in-frame clones, with some not included. The sample shows about 670,000 clones, about 87% of them seen only once. The sequenced sample consisted of peripheral blood. These receptors all stem from a woman younger than 35 with acute or convalescent COVID-19.

This clone came up a few times. This chain links TRBV7-2 with TRBJ1-2; the match to TRBD1 covers 9 bases. With V trimmed by 2 bases and J by 5 bases, 18 bases remained unmatched. The CDR3 has 19 residues. Germline V gene data show CDR1 as SGHTA and CDR2 as FQGNSA. The CDR3 coding sequence is TGTGCCAGCAGCTTAAGGGCCTTACACAGGGGGCAAGGGGAATATGGCTACACCTTC. Amino acid sequence: CASSLRALHRGQGEYGYTF. Complete variable domain (other parts from reference TRBV7-2 and TRBJ1-2): GAGVSQSPSNKVTEKGKDVELRCDPISGHTALYWYRQSLGQGLEFLIYFQGNSAPDKSGLPSDRFSAERTGGSVSTLTIQRTQQEDSAVYLCASSLRALHRGQGEYGYTFGSGTRLTVV.

The chain uses TRBV10-3 and TRBJ2-3, with 10 bases matching TRBD1. Per germline, CDR1 ENHRY and CDR2 SYGVKD. The CDR3 is made up of 13 amino acids. The V gene end was trimmed by 6 bases and the J gene end by 5 bases; junction bases not matched to a gene: 2. The CDR3 loop reads CAIRGQGLDTQYF. CDR3 DNA sequence: TGTGCCATCAGGGGACAGGGGTTAGATACGCAGTATTTT.

The J gene is TRBJ2-7, the V gene TRBV5-4, with TRBD2 identical over 8 bases. The J segment lost 7 bases and the V segment lost 4 bases, leaving 13 bases of the junction unmatched. This CDR3 comprises 15 residues. CDR1 SGHNT and CDR2 YYREEE come from the germline V gene (reference sequence). The CDR3 region is CASSLSGGPRSEQYF. The CDR3 DNA follows: TGTGCCAGCAGCCTCAGCGGGGGCCCGCGAAGTGAGCAGTACTTC. Looking up the rest from reference TRBV5-4 and TRBJ2-7 gives the full variable domain: ETGVTQSPTHLIKTRGQQVTLRCSSQSGHNTVSWYQQALGQGPQFIFQYYREEENGRGNFPPRFSGLQFPNYSSELNVNALELDDSALYLCASSLSGGPRSEQYFGPGTRLTVT.

The chain is built from TRBV14 and TRBJ1-3; the match to TRBD1 covers 7 bases. V lost 1 base to trimming and J lost 3 bases; unmatched junction nucleotides: 12. Germline CDR1 reads SGHDN; CDR2 reads FVKESK. There are 18 residues in the CDR3. CDR3 region: CASSQVDRVSMYGNTIYF. The CDR3 DNA reads as TGTGCCAGCAGCCAAGTAGACAGGGTCTCGATGTATGGAAACACCATATATTTT.

This clone showed up just once. This chain connects TRBV20-1 to TRBJ1-1; D is unclear. The CDR3 extends over 10 amino acids. CDR1 is DFQATT, CDR2 SNEGSKA, per germline (reference sequence). Deletions cut 1 base from V and 8 bases from J, with 5 bases between. The CDR3 protein is CSARGPEAFF. In nucleotides, the CDR3 is TGCAGTGCTAGAGGTCCAGAAGCTTTCTTT.

This chain uses TRBV30 with TRBJ1-2; D not certain. Germline V lookup: CDR1 GTSNPN, CDR2 SVGIG (reference sequence). Trimming stripped 0 bases from V and 5 bases from J, with 10 bases between. The CDR3 sequence is 13 residues long. CDR3 region: CAWSVRGSYGYTF. The DNA of the CDR3 is TGTGCCTGGAGTGTACGGGGATCGTATGGCTACACCTTC.

This rearrangement joins TRBV4-1 to TRBJ1-6; D not resolved. This CDR3 comprises 16 residues. The V gene's germline CDR1 is MGHRA and CDR2 YSYEKL. Trimming cost V 0 bases and J 6 bases, with 12 bases left between them. CDR3 coding DNA: TGCGCCAGCAGCCAAGACTCCGTTGAGCCTAATTCACCCCTCCACTTT. Translation gives CASSQDSVEPNSPLHF.

This chain connects TRBV6-4 to TRBJ2-3; 10 bases line up with TRBD2. The CDR3 contains 15 residues. Germline CDR1 and CDR2: MRHNA and SNTAGT. The trim removed 6 bases at V and 0 bases at J, leaving 3 bases unmatched. Written as DNA, the CDR3 is TGTGCCAGCAGCAAGACTAGCGGGAGCACAGATACGCAGTATTTT. Residues: CASSKTSGSTDTQYF.

This clone was counted only a few times. The sample contains more than one DNA sequence encoding this CDR3. The chain employs TRBV5-6 and TRBJ1-3; a weak D match, TRBD1 (6 bases). The CDR3 is made up of 15 amino acids. Germline values: CDR1 SGHDT, CDR2 YYEEEE. V was shortened by 1 base and J by 1 base, with 9 bases between the two germline ends. The CDR3 nucleotides are TGTGCCAGCAGCTTGCAGGGGTTTTCTGGAAACACCATATATTTT. It yields the protein CASSLQGFSGNTIYF. The full variable domain, completed using reference TRBV5-6 and TRBJ1-3, is DAGVTQSPTHLIKTRGQQVTLRCSPKSGHDTVSWYQQALGQGPQFIFQYYEEEERQRGNFPDRFSGHQFPNYSSELNVNALLLGDSALYLCASSLQGFSGNTIYFGEGSWLTVV.

The chain employs TRBV9 and TRBJ2-1; D is possibly TRBD1 (6 bases). Trimming pared 4 bases from V and 6 bases from J, leaving 20 bases between. The CDR3 is made up of 16 amino acids. Germline CDR1 SGDLS, CDR2 YYNGEE. CDR3 amino acids: CASSSPQGPPTNEQFF. CDR3 in DNA: TGTGCCAGCAGCTCCCCCCAGGGGCCTCCCACCAATGAGCAGTTCTTC.

This chain uses TRBV7-9 with TRBJ2-1, with D hard to call. Trimming left V 5 bases short and J 2 bases short, with 16 bases between. CDR1 and CDR2 (germline): SEHNR, FQNEAQ (reference sequence). The CDR3 has 16 amino acids. CDR3 coding DNA: TGTGCCAGCAGCCCTCGCCTCGACTTGACCTACAATGAGCAGTTCTTC. Translation: CASSPRLDLTYNEQFF.

This rearrangement joins TRBV15 to TRBJ1-1, with a possible D match to TRBD1 (5 bases). The length of the CDR3 is 13 residues. The germline V gene has CDR1 LNHNV and CDR2 YYDKDF (reference sequence). Deletions cut 9 bases from V and 5 bases from J, with 16 bases between. CDR3 DNA sequence: TGTGCCACGACAGCTTTTGAGGCAACTGAAGCTTTCTTT. Encoded protein: CATTAFEATEAFF. The whole variable domain, remainder taken from reference TRBV15 and TRBJ1-1, is DAMVIQNPRYQVTQFGKPVTLSCSQTLNHNVMYWYQQKSSQAPKLLFHYYDKDFNNEADTPDNFQSRRPNTSFCFLDIRSPGLGDTAMYLCATTAFEATEAFFGQGTRLTVV.